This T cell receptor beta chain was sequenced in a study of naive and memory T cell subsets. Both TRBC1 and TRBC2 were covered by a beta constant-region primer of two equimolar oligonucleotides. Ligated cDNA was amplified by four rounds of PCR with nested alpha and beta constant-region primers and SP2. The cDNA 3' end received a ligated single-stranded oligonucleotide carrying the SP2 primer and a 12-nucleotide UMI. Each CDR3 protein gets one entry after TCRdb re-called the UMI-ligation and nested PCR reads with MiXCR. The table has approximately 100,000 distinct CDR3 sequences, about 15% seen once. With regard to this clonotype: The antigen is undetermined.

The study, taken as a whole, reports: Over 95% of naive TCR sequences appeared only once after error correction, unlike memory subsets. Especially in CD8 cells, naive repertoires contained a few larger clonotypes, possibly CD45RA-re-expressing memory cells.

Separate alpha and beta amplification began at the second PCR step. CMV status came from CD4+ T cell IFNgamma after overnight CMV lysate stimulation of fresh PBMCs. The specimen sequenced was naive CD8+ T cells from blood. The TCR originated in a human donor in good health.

CDR3 residues: CASSAGLGTEAFF. The CDR3 nucleotides read TGTGCCAGCAGTGCGGGACTCGGCACTGAAGCTTTCTTT. The chain is built from TRBV12-3 or TRBV12-4 and TRBJ1-1; TRBD1 is a possible D gene (5 bases). CDR3 length: 13 amino acids. Trimming removed 5 bases at V and 4 bases at J, with 11 bases between.